This T cell receptor (beta chain) appears in the sequencing data of a study of T-cell reconstitution after alpha-beta-depleted transplantation in children. The sample holds a few counts of this clonotype. Unique molecular identifiers were used in preparing the TCRbeta library. TCRdb passed the PCR reads through MiXCR, listing each CDR3 protein once. This sample yields approximately 650,000 distinct CDR3 sequences, of which 10% to 15% are seen a single time; 0.65% to 0.9% belongs to the top ten. V lost 3 bases and J lost 8; bases outside the gene matches: 6. Germline lookup yields CDR1 KGHSH and CDR2 LQKENI. This CDR3 is 14 amino acids long.

This chain uses TRBV18 with TRBJ1-4; 7 bases agree with TRBD1. This material consisted of PBMCs, taken before TCRalphabeta/CD19-depleted stem cell transplant. This TCR came from a girl aged 2-10 years with congenital amegakaryocytic thrombocytopenia, due to receive a stem cell transplant. The CDR3 coding sequence is TGTGCCAGCTCACCGACAGGGCGAGGGGAAAAACTGTTTTTT. Residues: CASSPTGRGEKLFF.